Listed below are T cell receptor beta chains from one sample, sequenced in a study of blood T cell repertoires in COVID-19. Generated by immunoSEQ multiplex PCR, the TCRdb table keeps only in-frame clones and is missing some. The sample has some 70,000 clones, around four fifths seen once. Sequenced sample: peripheral blood. Every receptor here comes from a man between 60 and 75 years old with COVID-19, enrolled during active disease. The CDR3 runs from the conserved cysteine through the conserved F or W. Fields, in order: V gene, D gene, J gene, clone size, CDR3 DNA, CDR3 protein. The D gene is left open where the match is weak. The size of a clone is reported for some rows only, either as once, few or many, or as a class for expanded clones.

TRBV7-7	TRBD1	TRBJ2-3	NA	TGTGCCAGCAGCTTAGGGGGGACAGGGTTGGATACGCAGTATTTT	CASSLGGTGLDTQYF
TRBV2	TRBD1	TRBJ1-5	NA	TGTGCCAGCAGTGAAGGGACAGGGTATCAGCCCCAGCATTTT	CASSEGTGYQPQHF
TRBV5-1	NA	TRBJ2-7	NA	TGCGCCAGCAGCTTCGGGGGGACATACGAGCAGTACTTC	CASSFGGTYEQYF
TRBV24-1	TRBD1	TRBJ1-5	once	TGTGCCACCGGGGTCGGCAGGGGGCTAAATCAGCCCCAGCATTTT	CATGVGRGLNQPQHF
TRBV2	NA	TRBJ2-4	few	TGTGCCAGCAGTGTAGGGGTCGACATTCAGTACTTC	CASSVGVDIQYF
TRBV18	TRBD2	TRBJ2-1	NA	TGTGCCAGCTCACCCGGACTAGCGGGCTACAATGAGCAGTTCTTC	CASSPGLAGYNEQFF
TRBV28	TRBD2	TRBJ2-3	NA	TGTGCCAGCAGCTCCCCCTCAGCGGGGGGGCCGGGGACGCAGTATTTT	CASSSPSAGGPGTQYF
TRBV14	TRBD2	TRBJ2-1	NA	TGTGCCAGCAGCCGAGGACTAGCGGGTAACAATGAGCAGTTCTTC	CASSRGLAGNNEQFF
TRBV10-3	TRBD2	TRBJ2-5	once	TGTGCCATCAGTGAAGCGGGAGGTTTCGAGACCCAGTACTTC	CAISEAGGFETQYF
TRBV4-1	TRBD2	TRBJ2-1	NA	TGCGCCAGCAGCCAAGATCGAGGGAGGGATGAGCAGTTCTTC	CASSQDRGRDEQFF
TRBV3-1/TRBV3-2	NA	TRBJ2-5	once	TGTGCCAGCAGCCAAACCCTCCGACAGGAAGAGACCCAGTACTTC	CASSQTLRQEETQYF
TRBV6-6	TRBD2	TRBJ2-3	NA	TGTGCCAGCAGTGCGGGAGGGCACACAGATACGCAGTATTTT	CASSAGGHTDTQYF
TRBV29-1	NA	TRBJ2-1	NA	TGCAGCGTTGCTGGGGCTTACAATGAGCAGTTCTTC	CSVAGAYNEQFF
TRBV7-9	TRBD1	TRBJ1-2	few	TGTGCCAGCAGGGAGGGGACAGTCTATGGCTACACCTTC	CASREGTVYGYTF
TRBV4-1	NA	TRBJ2-7	NA	TGCGCCAGCAAGGGGGAAGGCTCCTACGAGCAGTACTTC	CASKGEGSYEQYF
TRBV13	TRBD1	TRBJ2-1	NA	TGTGCCAGCAGCTTGGGACAGGGGACGTCTATGGATGAGCAGTTCTTC	CASSLGQGTSMDEQFF
TRBV19	TRBD2	TRBJ2-1	NA	TGTGCCAGTAGTCCAGGGCTCGAAGGCGGGAGTTCCTACAATGAGCAGTTCTTC	CASSPGLEGGSSYNEQFF
TRBV11-3	TRBD1	TRBJ2-3	NA	TGTGCCAGCACACAGGGGCCGGGTCATACGCAGTATTTT	CASTQGPGHTQYF
TRBV18	NA	TRBJ2-7	few	TGTGCCAGCTCACCATCCGGGACCTACGAGCAGTACTTC	CASSPSGTYEQYF
TRBV5-1	NA	TRBJ1-1	NA	TGCGCCAGCAGCTTGGATGTCTCCGCGGCGGGGACTGAAGCTTTCTTT	CASSLDVSAAGTEAFF
TRBV5-5	NA	TRBJ1-2	few	TGTGCCAGCAGCCCGAAGGGGGACTATGGCTACACCTTC	CASSPKGDYGYTF
TRBV6-5	NA	TRBJ1-4	NA	TGTGCCAGCAGGGGGAGGGGGGACGAAAAACTGTTTTTT	CASRGRGDEKLFF
TRBV5-5	TRBD2	TRBJ2-1	NA	TGTGCCAGCAGCAACCCGGGACTAGCGGGGAAGACTAACAATGAGCAGTTCTTC	CASSNPGLAGKTNNEQFF
TRBV6-1	NA	TRBJ1-2	NA	TGTGCCAGCGGTGAATGGCTTAACTATGGCTACACCTTC	CASGEWLNYGYTF